These 29 T cell receptor beta chains share one sample of origin, sequenced in a study of OX40 agonist ivuxolimab in advanced cancers. Profiled with immunoSEQ multiplex PCR; TCRdb holds only in-frame clones, not every one. The sample has under 70,000 clones, approximately 90% seen once. Sequenced material: CD4+ or CD8+ T cells sorted from blood, taken in a trial of the OX40 agonist ivuxolimab. Receptors were obtained from an adult with an advanced solid tumor such as melanoma, head and neck, liver or kidney cancer.

The V and J genes are TRBV20-1 and TRBJ2-7, with 9 bases identical to TRBD1. CDR1 and CDR2 from the germline V gene are DFQATT and SNEGSKA (reference sequence). The CDR3 is 11 residues long. CDR3 sequence (DNA): TGCAGCGGACAGGGGAACTACGAGCAGTACTTC. As protein: CSGQGNYEQYF.

The chain recombines TRBV5-1 with TRBJ2-2; D remains unclear. The CDR3 spans 12 residues. V was cut by 1 base and J by 2 bases, with 0 bases left in between. Germline lookup yields CDR1 SGHRS and CDR2 YFSETQ. This CDR3 is CASSLNTGELFF. CDR3 coding DNA: TGCGCCAGCAGCTTGAACACCGGGGAGCTGTTTTTT.

The rearrangement links TRBV11-2 to TRBJ2-7; D may be TRBD1 (6 bases). V was clipped by 5 bases and J by 4 bases, with 24 bases between them. The germline gives CDR1 SGHAT, CDR2 FQNNGV. CDR3 length equals 17 residues. DNA for the CDR3: TGTGCCAGCAGCGTAAAAGGAGCAGGGGTTCGGGTATACGAGCAGTACTTC. Its protein is CASSVKGAGVRVYEQYF. The variable domain in full, with the rest retrieved from reference TRBV11-2 and TRBJ2-7, is EAGVAQSPRYKIIEKRQSVAFWCNPISGHATLYWYQQILGQGPKLLIQFQNNGVVDDSQLPKDRFSAERLKGVDSTLKIQPAKLEDSAVYLCASSVKGAGVRVYEQYFGPGTRLTVT.

V usage is TRBV21-1 and J usage is TRBJ1-1; the table's D call TRBD1 went unverified against the DNA. TRBV21-1 is an annotated pseudogene. This CDR3 is 17 amino acids long. CDR3 loop: CASSKGEQGHMNTEAFF. The DNA of the CDR3 is TGTGCCAGCAGCAAAGGGGAACAGGGACACATGAACACTGAAGCTTTCTTT.

V is TRBV5-1 and J is TRBJ2-7, with a tentative D call TRBD2 (5 bases). CDR1 SGHRS and CDR2 YFSETQ come from the germline V gene. This CDR3 spans 14 amino acids. The V gene lost 2 bases and the J gene lost 0 bases, with 9 bases spanning the gap. CDR3 in amino acids: CASSFSGPSYEQYF. The CDR3 nucleotides are TGCGCCAGCAGCTTCAGCGGTCCCTCCTACGAGCAGTACTTC. Full variable domain (outside the CDR3, taken from reference TRBV5-1 and TRBJ2-7): KAGVTQTPRYLIKTRGQQVTLSCSPISGHRSVSWYQQTPGQGLQFLFEYFSETQRNKGNFPGRFSGRQFSNSRSEMNVSTLELGDSALYLCASSFSGPSYEQYFGPGTRLTVT.

CDR3 loop: CASSAGRGQPQHF. As DNA, the CDR3 is TGTGCCAGCAGCGCGGGACGGGGTCAGCCCCAGCATTTT. The chain links TRBV11-2 to TRBJ1-5, with TRBD1 as a possible D gene (5 bases). This CDR3 region has 13 residues. Trimming left V 5 bases short and J 6 bases short, with 11 bases between. The germline CDR1 and CDR2 sequences are SGHAT and FQNNGV.

The chain uses TRBV28 and TRBJ2-7, with D hard to call. Trimming stripped 6 bases from V and 4 bases from J, with 10 bases between. The CDR3 spans 12 residues. In germline, CDR1 is MDHEN, CDR2 SYDVKM. The CDR3 DNA reads TGTGCCAGCAGGAAATTCGGGTACGAGCAGTACTTC. Translated: CASRKFGYEQYF.

CDR3 protein: CASSVAGTSGHNEQFF. CDR3 DNA: TGCGCCAGCAGTGTTGCCGGGACTAGCGGCCACAATGAGCAGTTCTTC. The chain carries TRBV10-1 and TRBJ2-1, with TRBD2 matching over 11 bases. The CDR3 loop spans 16 amino acids. The V gene's germline CDR1 is WNHNN and CDR2 SYGVQD (reference sequence). V dropped 4 bases and J dropped 5; count of bases not matched to a gene: 7.

This chain links TRBV18 with TRBJ1-5; the match to TRBD1 covers 8 bases. From germline, CDR1 is KGHSH and CDR2 LQKENI. The ends lost 3 bases at V and 5 bases at J; junction bases unmatched: 15. The CDR3 is made up of 18 amino acids. This chain's CDR3 is CASSPPIGDRIEDQPQHF. DNA for the CDR3: TGTGCCAGCTCACCCCCCATCGGGGACAGGATAGAGGATCAGCCCCAGCATTTT. Filled out from reference TRBV18 and TRBJ1-5, the complete variable domain reads NAGVMQNPRHLVRRRGQEARLRCSPMKGHSHVYWYRQLPEEGLKFMVYLQKENIIDESGMPKERFSAEFPKEGPSILRIQQVVRGDSAAYFCASSPPIGDRIEDQPQHFGDGTRLSIL.

V gene TRBV6-5 combines with J gene TRBJ1-1; D is perhaps TRBD1 (6 bases). Germline V gives CDR1 MNHEY, CDR2 SVGAGI. This CDR3 comprises 14 residues. The V gene lost 7 bases and the J gene lost 2 bases, with 14 bases spanning the gap. CDR3 residues: CASTIRGRNTEAFF. The CDR3 DNA is TGTGCCAGCACGATAAGGGGGAGAAACACTGAAGCTTTCTTT.

This clone is judged medium-sized. The CDR3 coding sequence is TGCGCCAGCAGCTTGGAGAGGGGGAGGGCTTTCTTT. Its translation is CASSLERGRAFF. The rearrangement uses TRBV5-1 and TRBJ1-1; D perhaps matches TRBD1 (6 bases). Germline V gives CDR1 SGHRS, CDR2 YFSETQ. Trimming took off 0 bases at V and 11 bases at J, with 11 bases between the two ends. The CDR3 loop spans 12 amino acids.

The chain is built from TRBV14 and TRBJ2-2, with 7 bases lining up with TRBD1. Germline CDR1 is SGHDN and CDR2 is FVKESK. This CDR3 spans 16 amino acids. The V segment lost 0 bases and the J segment 7 bases; nucleotides outside the gene matches: 8. CDR3 DNA sequence: TGTGCCAGCAGCCAAGAATTTACAGGGGTAGACGGGGAGCTGTTTTTT. Protein product: CASSQEFTGVDGELFF. The full variable domain, its missing parts supplied by reference TRBV14 and TRBJ2-2, is EAGVTQFPSHSVIEKGQTVTLRCDPISGHDNLYWYRRVMGKEIKFLLHFVKESKQDESGMPNNRFLAERTGGTYSTLKVQPAELEDSGVYFCASSQEFTGVDGELFFGEGSRLTVL.

The rearrangement joins TRBV25-1 to TRBJ1-6; 10 nucleotides align to TRBD1. The length of the CDR3 is 14 residues. The trim removed 3 bases at V and 12 bases at J, leaving 5 bases unmatched. Germline V gene lookup returns CDR1 MGHDK and CDR2 SYGVNS. The CDR3 loop reads CASSDPRTGGPLHF. DNA of the CDR3: TGTGCCAGCAGTGATCCCCGGACAGGGGGACCCCTCCACTTT.

The genes are TRBV7-8 and TRBJ2-2; 8 bases agree with TRBD1. Germline V gene lookup returns CDR1 SGHVS and CDR2 FQNEAQ. This CDR3 is 15 amino acids long. The trim removed 1 base at V and 7 bases at J, leaving 5 bases unmatched. In DNA form, the CDR3 reads TGTGCCAGCAGCTTAGTCAGGGGGCGGAACGGGGAGCTGTTTTTT. It yields the protein CASSLVRGRNGELFF.

The chain joins TRBV7-3 to TRBJ1-2; D is perhaps TRBD1 (6 bases). The CDR3 length is 18 residues. The germline V and J ends were trimmed by 5 bases and 4 bases, with 26 bases remaining between them. Germline V gene data show CDR1 as SGHTA and CDR2 as FQGTGA. CDR3 bases: TGTGCCAGCAGCCCCTCTGGGGCTATTATTGGGGGCCTCTATGGCTACACCTTC. This sequence encodes CASSPSGAIIGGLYGYTF.

This chain links TRBV27 with TRBJ1-4; 8 nucleotides align to TRBD1. J was trimmed by 5 bases and V by 5 bases; bases with no gene match: 13. CDR1 and CDR2 from the germline V gene are MNHEY and SMNVEV (reference sequence). The CDR3 length is 17 residues. The CDR3 is CASSRTGKGQGNEKLFF. The CDR3, as DNA: TGTGCCAGCAGTCGGACAGGGAAGGGGCAGGGAAATGAAAAACTGTTTTTT.

The chain carries TRBV29-1 and TRBJ1-4; the D is unclear. Germline V lookup: CDR1 SQVTM, CDR2 ANQGSEA. This CDR3 is 10 amino acids long. Trimming shortened V by 6 bases and J by 10 bases, and 9 bases separated the two germline ends. As DNA, the CDR3 is TGCAGCGTCCAGACCGGAAAACTGTTTTTT. It codes for CSVQTGKLFF.

V usage is TRBV27 and J usage is TRBJ2-3; 15 nucleotides align to TRBD2. Trimming took 8 bases from V and 2 from J; bases not matched to a gene: 2. Per the germline V gene, CDR1 is MNHEY and CDR2 is SMNVEV (reference sequence). The CDR3 is made up of 15 amino acids. The CDR3 is CASGLAGGVTDTQYF. CDR3 sequence (DNA): TGTGCCAGCGGACTAGCGGGAGGGGTCACAGATACGCAGTATTTT.

This chain connects TRBV29-1 to TRBJ1-3; no firm D call. V was trimmed by 6 bases and J by 0 bases, leaving 6 bases between them. Germline values: CDR1 SQVTM, CDR2 ANQGSEA. The CDR3 has 12 residues. CDR3 DNA: TGCAGCGTAGCCAACTCTGGAAACACCATATATTTT. It codes for CSVANSGNTIYF.

For the CDR3, the DNA is TGTGCCATCAGTGAGTGGCCAGGGCCTGCGACTGAAGCTTTCTTT. It specifies CAISEWPGPATEAFF. V usage is TRBV10-3 and J usage is TRBJ1-1; tentatively, D is TRBD1 (5 bases). Germline values: CDR1 ENHRY, CDR2 SYGVKD. V was cut by 1 base and J by 5 bases, with 14 bases left in between. The CDR3 sequence is 15 residues long.

The chain has TRBV6-4 and TRBJ2-3; 8 bases are shared with TRBD2. Trimming took 10 bases from V and 1 from J; bases not matched to a gene: 7. The germline gives CDR1 MRHNA, CDR2 SNTAGT. The CDR3 is 14 residues long. The CDR3 nucleotides are TGTGCCACCTCCGCGGGGGGCGGCACAGATACGCAGTATTTT. Protein: CATSAGGGTDTQYF.

The genes are TRBV10-2 and TRBJ2-7, with 7 bases matching TRBD1. Germline loops: CDR1 WSHSY, CDR2 SAAADI. The CDR3 totals 12 residues. Unmatched junction bases numbered 6, after V lost 7 bases and J lost 6 bases. CDR3 sequence: CASTRGGLEQYF. CDR3 bases: TGCGCCAGCACCCGAGGGGGCCTCGAGCAGTACTTC.

In this sample, this clone turned up a few times. V is TRBV11-2 and J is TRBJ2-7; D not certain. The CDR3 covers 10 residues. Per germline, CDR1 SGHAT and CDR2 FQNNGV. The ends were cut back, 4 bases at V and 2 bases at J, with 0 bases in the middle. The CDR3 DNA is TGTGCCAGCAGCTCCTACGAGCAGTACTTC. It codes for CASSSYEQYF.

This rearrangement joins TRBV7-9 to TRBJ2-2; 10 nucleotides align to TRBD1. Per the germline V gene, CDR1 is SEHNR and CDR2 is FQNEAQ (reference sequence). Trimming cost V 5 bases and J 3 bases; bases outside gene matches: 9. The CDR3 totals 17 residues. The CDR3 loop reads CASSRRQGARDTGELFF. The CDR3 coding sequence is TGTGCCAGCAGCCGAAGACAGGGGGCGAGGGACACCGGGGAGCTGTTTTTT.

The chain combines TRBV19 with TRBJ2-3, with 8 positions matching TRBD2. Germline V CDR1 and CDR2: LNHDA, SQIVND (reference sequence). The junction had 15 bases not matched to a gene; V was cut back by 1 base and J by 6 bases. The CDR3 extends over 18 amino acids. As DNA, the CDR3 is TGTGCCAGTAGTATAGGGTCCGGACTAGCCCCTCGGACGGATACGCAGTATTTT. Translating it yields CASSIGSGLAPRTDTQYF. Drawing the rest from reference TRBV19 and TRBJ2-3, the complete variable domain is DGGITQSPKYLFRKEGQNVTLSCEQNLNHDAMYWYRQDPGQGLRLIYYSQIVNDFQKGDIAEGYSVSREKKESFPLTVTSAQKNPTAFYLCASSIGSGLAPRTDTQYFGPGTRLTVL.

J is TRBJ1-2 and V is TRBV10-3, with 10 bases aligning to TRBD1. CDR1 ENHRY and CDR2 SYGVKD come from the germline V gene. V trimming: 11 bases; J trimming: 6 bases; junction bases outside the gene matches: 12. This CDR3 spans 14 amino acids. The CDR3 DNA reads as TGTGCCTCAAGGACAGGGGGGAATGTTCATGGCTACACCTTC. It codes for CASRTGGNVHGYTF.

The rearrangement uses TRBV6-5 and TRBJ2-4; tentatively, D is TRBD1 (6 bases). CDR3 size: 12 residues. V dropped 6 bases and J dropped 9 bases, with 12 bases sitting between them. CDR1 MNHEY and CDR2 SVGAGI come from the germline V gene. CDR3 DNA: TGTGCCAGCAGCGACAGGCAGGGCATTCAGTACTTC. It encodes CASSDRQGIQYF.

The chain links TRBV27 to TRBJ2-7; possibly TRBD1 for D (5 bases). The V gene's germline CDR1 is MNHEY and CDR2 SMNVEV (reference sequence). Trimming took off 2 bases at V and 7 bases at J, with 24 bases between the two ends. The length of the CDR3 is 17 residues. CDR3 amino acids: CASSLQGSYDPRAEQYF. CDR3 sequence (DNA): TGTGCCAGCAGTTTACAGGGATCCTACGACCCCCGGGCAGAGCAGTACTTC.

This sequence joins TRBV7-2 and TRBJ1-5; no reliable D call. The CDR3 is 17 residues long. CDR1 is SGHTA and CDR2 is FQGNSA in the germline V gene. V was trimmed by 1 base and J by 0 bases, leaving 13 bases between them. The CDR3 DNA follows: TGTGCCAGCAGCTTAGACTTTGGCAAATATAGCAATCAGCCCCAGCATTTT. Translated, it gives CASSLDFGKYSNQPQHF. The full variable domain, with the rest looked up from reference TRBV7-2 and TRBJ1-5, is GAGVSQSPSNKVTEKGKDVELRCDPISGHTALYWYRQSLGQGLEFLIYFQGNSAPDKSGLPSDRFSAERTGGSVSTLTIQRTQQEDSAVYLCASSLDFGKYSNQPQHFGDGTRLSIL.